The 26 T cell receptor beta chains given below trace back to one sample, sequenced in a study of CD8 T cells in ankylosing spondylitis (dated by TCRdb to 2017 to 2019). Preparation of the library involved 5' RACE. The sequencing machine was an Illumina MiSeq. The raw public data were reprocessed by TCRdb itself: fastp quality trimming at Q25, MiXCR clonotype calling, in-frame beta chains only. Each record represents a unique CDR3 protein, reported with the most common genes and DNA among its rows. This sample holds some 33,000 distinct CDR3 sequences; 11% to 15% were observed only once. The ten largest account for 36% of the sample. Sequenced material: blood. The receptors were gathered from a male donor with ankylosing spondylitis or in good health (not recorded which).

This clonotype showed up just a few times. V and J are TRBV7-9 and TRBJ1-1; no firm D call. From germline, CDR1 is SEHNR and CDR2 FQNEAQ (reference sequence). The CDR3 is made up of 14 amino acids. V lost 0 bases and J lost 3, with 8 bases in between. CDR3 nucleotides: TGTGCCAGCAGCTTAGCCCCGGGAGACACTGAAGCTTTCTTT. Its protein product is CASSLAPGDTEAFF.

The chain recombines TRBV5-6 with TRBJ2-7, with D perhaps TRBD1 (6 bases). V was shortened by 2 bases and J by 5 bases, with 14 bases between the two germline ends. The CDR3 spans 14 residues. Germline V gives CDR1 SGHDT, CDR2 YYEEEE. The CDR3, as DNA: TGTGCCAGCAGCTTCTTGGACAGTCGCCACGAGCAGTACGTC. Amino acid sequence: CASSFLDSRHEQYV.

There are a few counts of this clonotype. The chain recombines TRBV12-3 or TRBV12-4 with TRBJ1-4; D is possibly TRBD1 (6 bases). CDR3 length: 12 residues. Trimming left V 6 bases short and J 8 bases short, with 10 bases between. CDR3 nucleotides: TGTGCCAGCAGGGACAGTCGAGAAAAACTGTTTTTT. It encodes CASRDSREKLFF.

The chain has TRBV6-2 or TRBV6-3 and TRBJ2-4; D possibly corresponds to TRBD1 (5 bases). The CDR3 loop spans 16 amino acids. Germline assignment: CDR1 MNHEY and CDR2 SVGEGT. Trimming pared 4 bases from V and 9 bases from J, leaving 22 bases between. Here the CDR3 DNA reads TGTGCCAGCAGTTGGTACAGGCCGCCCCGGGTAATCATTCAGTACTTC. The encoded protein is CASSWYRPPRVIIQYF.

There are a few counts of this clonotype. The V gene is TRBV7-6, the J gene TRBJ2-7; D perhaps matches TRBD2 (5 bases). The V gene lost 5 bases and the J gene lost 2 bases, with 13 bases spanning the gap. CDR3 length equals 14 residues. CDR1 is SGHVS and CDR2 is FNYEAQ in the germline V gene. CDR3 DNA: TGTGCCAGCAGCCCCGCTACCGGGGCCTACGAGCAGTACGTC. Encoded protein: CASSPATGAYEQYV.

This clonotype came up a few times. The V and J genes are TRBV27 and TRBJ2-1; 7 positions match TRBD2. Trimming at V came to 7 bases and at J to 6 bases, leaving 9 bases not matched to a gene. Germline CDR1 is MNHEY and CDR2 is SMNVEV (reference sequence). CDR3 length equals 14 residues. The CDR3 protein is CASTSGIRGNEQFF. The CDR3 DNA follows: TGTGCCAGCACCAGCGGGATCAGAGGCAATGAGCAGTTCTTC.

The chain couples TRBV18 to TRBJ2-2; no firm D call. Germline values: CDR1 KGHSH, CDR2 LQKENI. The CDR3 sequence is 17 residues long. Trimming removed 4 bases from V and 5 bases from J, with 20 bases in between. CDR3 loop: CASSLKGPTSGTGELFF. DNA for the CDR3: TGTGCCAGCTCACTAAAAGGGCCTACCTCCGGGACCGGGGAGCTGTTTTTT.

The gene calls are TRBV20-1 and TRBJ2-5; D might be TRBD1 (5 bases). The CDR3 covers 15 residues. Trimming stripped 4 bases from V and 5 bases from J, with 20 bases between. Germline V gene data show CDR1 as DFQATT and CDR2 as SNEGSKA (reference sequence). The CDR3: CSATGFPGHVETQYF. For the CDR3, the DNA is TGCAGTGCTACTGGTTTTCCAGGACATGTGGAGACCCAGTACTTC.

This clonotype has only a few counts. V and J are TRBV4-3 and TRBJ2-1; 10 bases are shared with TRBD2. The J segment lost 10 bases and the V segment lost 0 bases, leaving 9 bases of the junction unmatched. The germline V gene has CDR1 LGHNA and CDR2 YSLEER. This CDR3 spans 16 amino acids. The CDR3 loop is CASSQEVGLAGAEQFF. For the CDR3, the DNA is TGCGCCAGCAGCCAAGAAGTAGGCCTAGCGGGAGCGGAGCAGTTCTTC.

The sample holds many counts of this clonotype. This chain connects TRBV5-1 to TRBJ1-2, with 8 bases aligning to TRBD1. CDR1 is SGHRS, CDR2 YFSETQ, per germline. There are 16 residues in the CDR3. The V and J ends lost 0 bases and 5 bases, in that order; junction bases with no gene match: 9. Here the CDR3 DNA reads TGCGCCAGCAGCTTGGTCTCATCCGGGACAGGATATGGCTACACCTTC. It translates to CASSLVSSGTGYGYTF. Complete variable domain (other parts from reference TRBV5-1 and TRBJ1-2): KAGVTQTPRYLIKTRGQQVTLSCSPISGHRSVSWYQQTPGQGLQFLFEYFSETQRNKGNFPGRFSGRQFSNSRSEMNVSTLELGDSALYLCASSLVSSGTGYGYTFGSGTRLTVV.

This clonotype was seen a handful of times. The CDR3 protein is CASSDPGLKNTGELFF. Here the CDR3 DNA reads TGTGCCAGCAGTGACCCGGGACTAAAGAACACCGGGGAGCTGTTTTTT. The chain employs TRBV25-1 and TRBJ2-2; 7 positions match TRBD2. This CDR3 comprises 16 residues. CDR1 and CDR2 (germline): MGHDK, SYGVNS. The V and J ends lost 3 bases and 1 base, in that order; junction bases with no gene match: 5.

This clonotype was picked up a small number of times. This chain links TRBV6-2 or TRBV6-3 with TRBJ2-2; a weak D match, TRBD2 (5 bases). Germline V gene data show CDR1 as MNHEY and CDR2 as SVGEGT. The CDR3 runs 15 residues. The V gene lost 5 bases and the J gene lost 5 bases, with 15 bases spanning the gap. CDR3 protein: CASSAAFSGTGELFF. The CDR3 DNA reads as TGTGCCAGCAGTGCTGCCTTTTCGGGAACCGGGGAGCTGTTTTTT.

Many counts were recorded for this clonotype. The gene calls are TRBV7-2 and TRBJ2-3; 9 bases fit TRBD1. J lost 6 bases, V lost 5 bases, and 12 bases had no gene match. This CDR3 contains 16 residues. The germline gives CDR1 SGHTA, CDR2 FQGNSA. CDR3: CASSPMSTGGTDTQYF. The CDR3 DNA follows: TGTGCCAGCAGCCCAATGTCGACAGGGGGGACGGATACGCAGTATTTT.

This chain joins TRBV5-1 and TRBJ2-1; tentatively, D is TRBD1 (6 bases). The V end was cut by 3 bases, the J end by 9 bases, with 13 bases between. Looked up from germline, CDR1 is SGHRS and CDR2 is YFSETQ. CDR3 length equals 13 residues. The CDR3 DNA follows: TGCGCCAGCAGCTATAACAGGGAAACTGAGCAGTTCTTC. Protein: CASSYNRETEQFF.

This clonotype qualifies as medium-sized. The V gene is TRBV12-3 or TRBV12-4, the J gene TRBJ1-6; D not resolved. There are 14 residues in the CDR3. V dropped 6 bases and J dropped 8 bases, with 14 bases sitting between them. This CDR3 reads CASSPLLRDSPLHF. The CDR3 coding sequence is TGTGCCAGCAGCCCCCTTCTTAGGGATTCACCCCTCCACTTT.

This clonotype was seen a handful of times. The rearrangement joins TRBV7-2 to TRBJ2-3; no clear D gene. The CDR3 covers 15 residues. Germline CDR1 SGHTA, CDR2 FQGNSA. V lost 1 base, J lost 0 bases, and 8 bases lay in between. The CDR3: CASSLGADSTDTQYF. DNA for the CDR3: TGTGCCAGCAGCTTAGGGGCGGACAGCACAGATACGCAGTATTTT.

The chain is built from TRBV5-1 and TRBJ2-2; 7 bases are shared with TRBD2. The J segment lost 1 base and the V segment lost 4 bases, leaving 7 bases of the junction unmatched. This CDR3 spans 16 amino acids. Per germline, CDR1 SGHRS and CDR2 YFSETQ. This CDR3 reads CASSTLADKNTGELFF. The CDR3 nucleotides read TGCGCCAGCAGCACCCTAGCGGACAAGAACACCGGGGAGCTGTTTTTT.

This clonotype appeared many times. V usage is TRBV4-3 and J usage is TRBJ1-2; D is unresolved. Germline values: CDR1 LGHNA, CDR2 YSLEER. V was trimmed by 4 bases and J by 6 bases, leaving 15 bases between them. The CDR3 length is 14 residues. The CDR3 DNA sequence: TGCGCCAGCAGCCGAACCTTCGGCGGGGATGGCTACACCTTC. This sequence encodes CASSRTFGGDGYTF.

V is TRBV12-3 or TRBV12-4 and J is TRBJ2-7; 10 bases match TRBD2. The trim removed 8 bases at V and 6 bases at J, leaving 10 bases unmatched. This CDR3 is 14 amino acids long. CDR3 sequence (DNA): TGTGCCAGCGGCTCTAGCGGGAGTGTCGGCGAGCAGTACTTC. Translated, it gives CASGSSGSVGEQYF.

This clonotype turned up a few times. V usage is TRBV5-1 and J usage is TRBJ2-1; TRBD2 matches at 8 bases. Germline V gene lookup returns CDR1 SGHRS and CDR2 YFSETQ. V shed 3 bases, J shed 10 bases, and the junction held 9 bases outside the gene matches. This CDR3 has 14 residues. Here the CDR3 DNA reads TGCGCCAGCAGCTCGGGACTAGGATTCGGGGAGCAGTTCTTC. This translates into CASSSGLGFGEQFF.

The chain links TRBV29-1 to TRBJ2-1; 11 nucleotides align to TRBD1. CDR1 SQVTM and CDR2 ANQGSEA come from the germline V gene. V lost 1 base to trimming and J lost 6 bases; unmatched junction nucleotides: 8. CDR3 length equals 16 residues. The CDR3 DNA reads as TGCAGCGTTGAAGCAGGACAGGGGGCGAAGGGCAATGAGCAGTTCTTC. Translation: CSVEAGQGAKGNEQFF.

This clonotype was counted between two and nine times. The chain links TRBV6-2 or TRBV6-3 to TRBJ1-5; the match to TRBD1 covers 8 bases. The trim removed 5 bases at V and 6 bases at J, leaving 6 bases unmatched. Germline V CDR1 and CDR2: MNHEY, SVGEGT. The CDR3 has 14 residues. CDR3 sequence: CASSPLTGVQPQHF. The CDR3 coding sequence is TGTGCCAGCAGTCCTCTGACAGGGGTTCAGCCCCAGCATTTT.

This chain uses TRBV6-2 or TRBV6-3 with TRBJ2-3; weak D call: TRBD1 (5 bases). Trimming shortened V by 7 bases and J by 4 bases, and 15 bases separated the two germline ends. The length of the CDR3 is 14 residues. Looked up from germline, CDR1 is MNHEY and CDR2 is SVGEGT. The CDR3, as DNA: TGTGCCAGCACGGAAAGAAGGGGTGCAGATACGCAGTATTTT. It is translated as CASTERRGADTQYF.

The V gene is TRBV12-3 or TRBV12-4, the J gene TRBJ1-2; the D is unclear. The V gene lost 6 bases and the J gene lost 7 bases, with 9 bases spanning the gap. This CDR3 region has 11 residues. CDR3 protein: CASSPGAGYTF. DNA for the CDR3: TGTGCCAGCAGCCCCGGCGCTGGCTACACCTTC.

There are a few counts of this clonotype. V usage is TRBV12-3 or TRBV12-4 and J usage is TRBJ1-1, with D uncertain. Trimming pared 7 bases from V and 6 bases from J, leaving 15 bases between. The CDR3 runs to 13 residues. Here the CDR3 reads CASILSASAEAFF. CDR3 sequence (DNA): TGTGCCAGCATTCTCTCGGCGTCTGCTGAAGCTTTCTTT.

The chain recombines TRBV7-9 with TRBJ1-4, with a weak D call TRBD1 (5 bases). V lost 8 bases, J lost 3 bases, and 13 bases lay in between. The CDR3 runs to 14 residues. Germline CDR1 is SEHNR and CDR2 is FQNEAQ (reference sequence). The CDR3 bases are TGTGCCAGCTCGAAGGCAGGGTCTAATGAAAAACTGTTTTTT. This translates into CASSKAGSNEKLFF.